The 20 T cell receptor beta chains below all came from one sample that was sequenced in a study of beta chain features in type 1 diabetes. Study-wide results and caveats: Type 1 diabetes patients had TCRB CDR3s that were shorter (moderately but significantly so) in all four CD4+ subsets.

The antigens these receptors bind are not known. Every bit of the isolated RNA underwent reverse transcription, so sequencing read expressed TCRB transcripts. The assay was immunoSEQ multiplex PCR, and TCRdb's table has in-frame clones only and misses some. This sample has more than 250,000 clones, with roughly 20% found just once. Sample: naive CD4+ T cells from blood. The receptors here all came from a woman between 40 and 50 years old with type 1 diabetes.

V and J are TRBV7-2 and TRBJ2-1; 7 bases agree with TRBD2. CDR3 size: 15 residues. The V gene end was trimmed by 4 bases and the J gene end by 7 bases; junction bases not matched to a gene: 10. CDR1 and CDR2 (germline): SGHTA, FQGNSA. The CDR3 reads CASSSTLGRGNEQFF. In DNA form, the CDR3 reads TGTGCCAGCAGCTCAACACTAGGGCGGGGGAATGAGCAGTTCTTC. Drawing the rest from reference TRBV7-2 and TRBJ2-1, the complete variable domain is GAGVSQSPSNKVTEKGKDVELRCDPISGHTALYWYRQSLGQGLEFLIYFQGNSAPDKSGLPSDRFSAERTGGSVSTLTIQRTQQEDSAVYLCASSSTLGRGNEQFFGPGTRLTVL.

This clone was recorded a few times. V gene TRBV29-1 combines with J gene TRBJ1-2, with unresolved D. Germline V gene data show CDR1 as SQVTM and CDR2 as ANQGSEA. Deletions cut 4 bases from V and 9 bases from J, with 15 bases between. This CDR3 has 12 residues. The CDR3 nucleotides read TGCAGCGTTGCGGACCGGGGAGTAAGCTACACCTTC. Encoded protein: CSVADRGVSYTF.

In its sample, this clone was seen a few times. The chain joins TRBV14 to TRBJ2-7; D is undetermined. The germline gives CDR1 SGHDN, CDR2 FVKESK. The V and J ends lost 3 bases and 5 bases respectively, with 17 bases between them. The CDR3 is 15 residues long. The CDR3 nucleotides are TGTGCCAGCAGCCAGGAGAGATCGGGTGCCCACGAGCAGTACTTC. Protein sequence: CASSQERSGAHEQYF.

Only a few counts were recorded for this clone. This sequence joins TRBV7-3 and TRBJ1-1; D possibly corresponds to TRBD1 (5 bases). V lost 4 bases, J lost 6 bases, and 9 bases lay in between. The CDR3 is made up of 12 amino acids. Germline loops: CDR1 SGHTA, CDR2 FQGTGA. Here the CDR3 reads CASSSEGAEAFF. DNA for the CDR3: TGTGCCAGCAGCTCAGAAGGGGCTGAAGCTTTCTTT.

J is TRBJ2-1 and V is TRBV5-4; TRBD1 matches 8 bases. The ends lost 0 bases at V and 15 bases at J; junction bases unmatched: 8. Germline V gives CDR1 SGHNT, CDR2 YYREEE (reference sequence). The CDR3 extends over 13 amino acids. The CDR3 is CASSLAGGPSPFF. The CDR3 nucleotides are TGTGCCAGCAGCTTGGCAGGGGGCCCTTCCCCGTTCTTC.

The rearrangement links TRBV7-2 to TRBJ2-1; no clear D gene. Trimming pared 1 base from V and 8 bases from J, leaving 18 bases between. Germline CDR1 is SGHTA and CDR2 is FQGNSA. The CDR3 contains 16 residues. The CDR3 spells CASSLGSQVISDEQFF. CDR3 DNA sequence: TGTGCCAGCAGCTTAGGGTCCCAGGTGATCTCCGATGAGCAGTTCTTC.

The rearrangement joins TRBV4-3 to TRBJ2-7, with D maybe TRBD1 (5 bases). The V gene's germline CDR1 is LGHNA and CDR2 YSLEER. V shed 0 bases and J shed 4 bases, with 13 bases lying between them. This CDR3 spans 15 amino acids. This chain's CDR3 is CASSQELDNHYEQYF. CDR3 nucleotides: TGCGCCAGCAGCCAAGAACTGGACAACCATTACGAGCAGTACTTC.

The chain recombines TRBV5-1 with TRBJ2-7; possibly TRBD2 for D (6 bases). V dropped 6 bases and J dropped 2 bases, with 15 bases sitting between them. The germline gives CDR1 SGHRS, CDR2 YFSETQ. The CDR3 is 14 amino acids. CDR3 sequence reads: CASNGPAGTYEQYF. The CDR3 coding sequence is TGCGCCAGCAACGGGCCTGCGGGAACCTACGAGCAGTACTTC.

This clone showed up just a few times. This chain uses TRBV4-3 with TRBJ2-3; D is undetermined. CDR1 is LGHNA and CDR2 is YSLEER in the germline V gene. The CDR3 covers 12 residues. The V end was cut by 3 bases, the J end by 6 bases, with 7 bases between. The CDR3 protein is CASSQRSDTQYF. CDR3 nucleotides: TGCGCCAGCAGCCAGAGGTCGGATACGCAGTATTTT.

In the case of this clone: Sequence at one end of the junction differs from germline and may be a read error. This chain joins TRBV2 and TRBJ2-3, with D possibly being TRBD2 (5 bases). The CDR3 has 12 amino acids. Per germline, CDR1 SNHLY and CDR2 FYNNEI. For the CDR3, the DNA is TGTGCCAGCGGAGCGCAATCGAGTACCGGGGATTTT. Its translation: CASGAQSSTGDF.

This clone was detected only a few times. The V call is TRBV5-6, the J call TRBJ1-2; D remains ambiguous. CDR3 length: 15 residues. Germline V lookup: CDR1 SGHDT, CDR2 YYEEEE. The V end lost 2 bases, the J end lost 4 bases, and 15 bases lay between the germline ends. The CDR3: CASSFRARRAYGYTF. For the CDR3, the DNA is TGTGCCAGCAGCTTCCGGGCCCGGAGGGCCTATGGCTACACCTTC.

The chain is built from TRBV5-1 and TRBJ2-7; 8 bases match TRBD2. The V gene's germline CDR1 is SGHRS and CDR2 YFSETQ. After removal of 4 bases from V and 2 bases from J, the junction contained 11 bases not matched to a gene. This CDR3 has 16 residues. DNA of the CDR3: TGCGCCAGCAGCCCGGGAGCAACGGGAGGGACCTACGAGCAGTACTTC. This codes for CASSPGATGGTYEQYF.

The V call is TRBV30, the J call TRBJ2-7; 11 bases map to TRBD2. The V gene's germline CDR1 is GTSNPN and CDR2 SVGIG (reference sequence). This CDR3 spans 11 amino acids. The V gene end was trimmed by 8 bases and the J gene end by 6 bases; junction bases not matched to a gene: 3. CDR3 amino acids: CAGSGRGEQYF. The CDR3 region has the DNA TGTGCCGGTAGCGGGAGGGGCGAGCAGTACTTC.

CDR3 amino acids: CASSLPGGGNEQFF. CDR3 DNA: TGTGCCAGCAGCTTGCCAGGGGGCGGGAATGAGCAGTTCTTC. The rearrangement links TRBV5-6 to TRBJ2-1; 8 bases match TRBD1. Germline V CDR1 and CDR2: SGHDT, YYEEEE. The CDR3 is 14 amino acids. V was pared by 1 base and J by 7 bases, with 4 bases of the junction left unmatched.

The rearrangement joins TRBV2 to TRBJ1-1; 7 bases line up with TRBD1. The V gene end was trimmed by 6 bases and the J gene end by 6 bases; junction bases not matched to a gene: 10. The CDR3 is made up of 14 amino acids. Germline V CDR1 and CDR2: SNHLY, FYNNEI. CDR3 bases: TGTGCCAGCAGGTGGGACAGTGATATCGCTGAAGCTTTCTTT. This gives the protein CASRWDSDIAEAFF. The complete variable domain, with remaining parts taken from reference TRBV2 and TRBJ1-1, reads EPEVTQTPSHQVTQMGQEVILRCVPISNHLYFYWYRQILGQKVEFLVSFYNNEISEKSEIFDDQFSVERPDGSNFTLKIRSTKLEDSAMYFCASRWDSDIAEAFFGQGTRLTVV.

The chain has TRBV19 and TRBJ2-7, with TRBD1 identical over 7 bases. Germline V CDR1 and CDR2: LNHDA, SQIVND (reference sequence). V was clipped by 6 bases and J by 2 bases; unmatched bases: 4. The CDR3 consists of 13 residues. The CDR3 bases are TGTGCCAGTAGATCGGGACAGACCTACGAGCAGTACTTC. Its protein product is CASRSGQTYEQYF.

This clone was found a few times. This sequence joins TRBV20-1 and TRBJ2-5, with D perhaps TRBD1 (6 bases). The CDR3 runs to 11 residues. The V gene's germline CDR1 is DFQATT and CDR2 SNEGSKA (reference sequence). CDR3: CSSGEQETQYF. DNA of the CDR3: TGCAGCTCAGGGGAACAAGAGACCCAGTACTTC.

The chain couples TRBV9 to TRBJ1-2, with D perhaps matching TRBD1 (5 bases). Trimming took 3 bases from V and 8 from J, leaving 17 bases between them. CDR1 and CDR2 (germline): SGDLS, YYNGEE. The CDR3 sequence is 14 residues long. For the CDR3, the DNA is TGTGCCAGCAGCGCCCACGGGGGGATAGGAGGCTACACCTTC. Protein sequence: CASSAHGGIGGYTF.

This clone was recorded once. The chain recombines TRBV4-2 with TRBJ2-7; maybe TRBD1 (7 bases). Germline CDR1 and CDR2: LGHNA and YNFKEQ. The length of the CDR3 is 15 residues. V was cut by 0 bases and J by 6 bases, with 15 bases left in between. CDR3 sequence: CASSQETGTLIEQYF. CDR3 DNA: TGTGCCAGCAGCCAAGAGACAGGGACTTTGATCGAGCAGTACTTC.

This clone has a handful of counts. The rearrangement uses TRBV11-3 and TRBJ2-5, with 8 positions matching TRBD2. CDR1 and CDR2 (germline): SGHNT, YENEEA. The J segment lost 3 bases and the V segment lost 4 bases, leaving 4 bases of the junction unmatched. CDR3 size: 14 residues. CDR3 residues: CASSSYGGEETQYF. CDR3 coding DNA: TGTGCCAGCAGCTCTTACGGGGGGGAAGAGACCCAGTACTTC.